This is a list of T cell receptor beta chains from one sample in a study of blood T cells in healthy people across ages. TCRdb ran MiXCR on the 5' RACE reads and lists one entry per CDR3 protein. The sample records hundreds of thousands of distinct CDR3 sequences, 20% to 30% being singletons. This same sample was also taken into another study, of T cells of mothers and their children.

Sequences were obtained from blood. The receptor source for this set is a boy younger than 18 in good health. Each CDR3 is given with its conserved first and last residue. D genes are given only for firm matches. The size field is filled for only some rows; it gives once, few, many or a size class.

TRBJ1-1 . TRBV29-1 . TGCAGCGTTGAAGATCTTATCCTCTCGGGGACTTTCTTT CSVEDLILSGTFF
TRBJ2-2 TRBD2 TRBV7-3 . TGTGCCAGCAGCAAGAGCGGGGGGGGCCCCGGGGAGCTGTTTTTT CASSKSGGGPGELFF
TRBJ2-3 . TRBV20-1 . TGCAGTGCCCATGGGAGGACAGATACGCGGTATTTT CSAHGRTDTRYF
TRBJ2-7 . TRBV6-5 . TGTGCCAGCAGTTCCCCGACGGTGGGATACGAGCAGTACTTC CASSSPTVGYEQYF
TRBJ2-7 . TRBV9 . TGTGCCAGCAGCGTTGGGGGCATCTCCTACGAGCAGTACTTC CASSVGGISYEQYF
TRBJ2-5 . TRBV2 many TGTGCCAGCAGTGAAGCCTGGGCAACTTTGGACTTC CASSEAWATLDF
TRBJ2-7 TRBD1 TRBV7-9 once TGTGCCAGCAGCGGGACAGGGGGAAAGGACTACGAGCAGTACTTC CASSGTGGKDYEQYF
TRBJ2-1 . TRBV2 . TGTGCCAGCAGTGAAGTGGGTCTGAATGAGCAGTTCTTC CASSEVGLNEQFF
TRBJ2-3 TRBD2 TRBV13 . TGTGCCAGCAGCTTAGGGAAGGGGACTAGCGGGAGGACAGATACGCAGTATTTT CASSLGKGTSGRTDTQYF
TRBJ1-1 TRBD1 TRBV12-3/TRBV12-4 few TGTGCCAGCAGTACACAGGGGGCGCAGGACACTGAAGCTTTCTTT CASSTQGAQDTEAFF
TRBJ1-5 TRBD1 TRBV20-1 . TGCAGTGCTAGGACAGGGGACCAGCCCCAGCATTTT CSARTGDQPQHF
TRBJ1-6 . TRBV12-3/TRBV12-4 . TGTGCCAGCAGTTTATGGGACCTCGGGGGTCATTCACCCCTCCACTTT CASSLWDLGGHSPLHF
TRBJ2-1 TRBD1 TRBV19 . TGTGCCAGTAGTATTTCGACAGGGCGGTTTTCCTACAATGAGCAGTTCTTC CASSISTGRFSYNEQFF
TRBJ1-1 . TRBV7-2 . TGTGCCAGCAGCTTAGACAGTGGACAGTGGACTGAAGCTTTCTTT CASSLDSGQWTEAFF
TRBJ2-1 TRBD2 TRBV2 few TGTGCCAGCAGTGAAGTGGCGGGGGGGTTCTACAATGAGCAGTTCTTC CASSEVAGGFYNEQFF
TRBJ2-1 TRBD1 TRBV4-3 . TGCGCCAGCAGCCAGGGGACAGGGTTACACAATGAGCAGTTCTTC CASSQGTGLHNEQFF
TRBJ1-5 . TRBV6-1 few TGTGCCAGCAGTCAACAGGGTTATAGCAATCAGCCCCAGCATTTT CASSQQGYSNQPQHF
TRBJ1-5 TRBD1 TRBV4-3 . TGCGCCAGCAGCCAAGATCTAACAGGGGGTTACAATCAGCCCCAGCATTTT CASSQDLTGGYNQPQHF
TRBJ2-3 TRBD2 TRBV5-5 . TGTGCCAGCAGCTCCCGACGGAGCGGGACTACTAGCACAGATACGCAGTATTTT CASSSRRSGTTSTDTQYF
TRBJ2-6 . TRBV6-5 few TGTGCCAGCAGTTACTTCGGACGGGGCTCTGGGGCCAACGTCCTGACTTTC CASSYFGRGSGANVLTF
TRBJ2-7 TRBD2 TRBV7-2 many TGTGCCAGCAGCTCGGGACTAGCGCCCGAGCAGTACTTC CASSSGLAPEQYF
TRBJ2-7 TRBD1 TRBV7-9 . TGTGCCAGCAGCGCTCGGTGGTACAGGGGGCTCCACGAGCAGTACTTC CASSARWYRGLHEQYF
TRBJ2-1 . TRBV9 . TGTGCCAGCAGCGTAGGGTGGGTTTCCAATGAGCAGTTCTTC CASSVGWVSNEQFF
TRBJ2-7 TRBD1 TRBV5-5 . TGTGCCAGCAGTTGGACAGGGCCCGGCTACGAGCAGTACTTC CASSWTGPGYEQYF
TRBJ2-3 TRBD2 TRBV7-2 . TGTGCCAGCAGCTCCTCTCGGGGGGATCCGCAGTATTTT CASSSSRGDPQYF
TRBJ1-1 TRBD1 TRBV19 . TGTGCCAGTAGTATAGGATGGTGGGGACAGGGAAAAACCCCTGAAGCTTTCTTT CASSIGWWGQGKTPEAFF
TRBJ2-7 TRBD1 TRBV6-2/TRBV6-3 many TGTGCCAGCAGCACAGGGGGCGAGCAGTACTTC CASSTGGEQYF
TRBJ2-7 TRBD2 TRBV20-1 few TGCAGTGCTAAATGGTCTAGCGGGAGCTCCTACGAGCAGTACTTC CSAKWSSGSSYEQYF
TRBJ2-3 . TRBV6-4 many TGTGCCAGCAGTGAAGAGGGGAGCACAGATACGCAGTATTTT CASSEEGSTDTQYF
TRBJ2-3 . TRBV20-1 . TGCAGTGCGACACCGGGGCCTACGGGGACGCAGTATTTT CSATPGPTGTQYF
TRBJ2-5 . TRBV3-1 few TGTGCCAGCAGCCCTCCACTAGCCGGGACCCAGTACTTC CASSPPLAGTQYF
TRBJ2-3 . TRBV13 few TGTGCCAGCAGTCGCCTATTTACTATTGGCGCAGATACGCAGTATTTT CASSRLFTIGADTQYF
TRBJ2-7 TRBD1 TRBV29-1 few TGCAGCGTGGGACAGGGTTTCCCCTCCTACGAGCAGTACTTC CSVGQGFPSYEQYF
TRBJ2-3 . TRBV5-1 . TGCGCCAGCAGCTCTCAGGGGTCTAGCGGAGATACGCAGTATTTT CASSSQGSSGDTQYF
TRBJ1-1 . TRBV6-1 . TGTGCCAGCAGGGAATACAGGGCGGGGAACACTGAAGCTTTCTTT CASREYRAGNTEAFF
TRBJ2-5 . TRBV5-1 . TGCGCCAGCAGGTTCCTCGGGGGACAAGAGACCCAGTACTTC CASRFLGGQETQYF
TRBJ2-7 TRBD2 TRBV5-8 . TGTGCCAGCAGCTTGGGGACCGGACTAGGAAATAACGAGCAGTACTTC CASSLGTGLGNNEQYF
TRBJ2-5 TRBD2 TRBV20-1 few TGCAGTGCTAGAGGACTAGCGGGGGGTCCCAGAGAGACCCAGTACTTC CSARGLAGGPRETQYF
TRBJ1-1 . TRBV7-9 . TGTGCCAGCAGCCGACAGACAGAAAACACTGAAGCTTTCTTT CASSRQTENTEAFF
TRBJ2-1 TRBD2 TRBV11-2 . TGTGCCAGCAGCTTAGATGGGGTGGCGGGGGGCTGGAATGAGCAGTTCTTC CASSLDGVAGGWNEQFF
TRBJ2-1 . TRBV4-2 many TGTGCCAGCAGCCAAGGTGGGCTTGCGGAGCATGAGCAGTTCTTC CASSQGGLAEHEQFF
TRBJ2-5 TRBD2 TRBV25-1 . TGTGCCAGCAGTTACAGCGGGAGGTACGAGACCCAGTACTTC CASSYSGRYETQYF
TRBJ1-4 . TRBV7-8 . TGTGCCAGCAGCCCCAGGACAGATGAAAAACTGTTTTTT CASSPRTDEKLFF
TRBJ2-7 TRBD1 TRBV28 once TGTGCCGGCAGTGTGACAGGGAACTACGAGCAGTACTTC CAGSVTGNYEQYF
TRBJ2-6 TRBD1 TRBV12-3/TRBV12-4 few TGTGCCAGCAGTCCCCGGGACAGGGGGCAGTCTGGGGCCAACGTCCTGACTTTC CASSPRDRGQSGANVLTF
TRBJ2-3 . TRBV7-9 . TGTGCCAGCAGCTTAATCACCAGCCCCGGCACAGATACGCAGTATTTT CASSLITSPGTDTQYF
TRBJ1-5 . TRBV7-2 few TGTGCCAGCAGCGAGTTTAATCAGCCCCAGCATTTT CASSEFNQPQHF
TRBJ2-7 . TRBV4-3 . TGCGCCAGCAGCCAAGATGCCGCAGGGGCCGTCTACGAGCAGTACTTC CASSQDAAGAVYEQYF
TRBJ2-1 . TRBV7-9 . TGTGCCGTCACAGGGCGGGAGAGCTCCTACAATGAGCAGTTCTTC CAVTGRESSYNEQFF
TRBJ2-5 . TRBV15 few TGTGCCACCAGCCGGGGCCAGTTCGAAGAGACCCAGTACTTC CATSRGQFEETQYF
TRBJ2-7 TRBD2 TRBV6-2/TRBV6-3 . TGTGCCAGCAGCACCGGGGACTACTCCTACGAGCAGTACTTC CASSTGDYSYEQYF
TRBJ1-5 . TRBV6-4 few TGTGCCAGCCCCCGGGGCCCTAATCAGCCCCAGCATTTT CASPRGPNQPQHF
TRBJ2-7 TRBD1 TRBV19 . TGTGCCAGTAACCCCTCCGGGACAGGGACACCCCGGCAGTACTTC CASNPSGTGTPRQYF
TRBJ1-2 . TRBV3-1 . TGTGCCAGCAGCCAAGGCGGACGGACCCTCTATGGCTACACCTTC CASSQGGRTLYGYTF